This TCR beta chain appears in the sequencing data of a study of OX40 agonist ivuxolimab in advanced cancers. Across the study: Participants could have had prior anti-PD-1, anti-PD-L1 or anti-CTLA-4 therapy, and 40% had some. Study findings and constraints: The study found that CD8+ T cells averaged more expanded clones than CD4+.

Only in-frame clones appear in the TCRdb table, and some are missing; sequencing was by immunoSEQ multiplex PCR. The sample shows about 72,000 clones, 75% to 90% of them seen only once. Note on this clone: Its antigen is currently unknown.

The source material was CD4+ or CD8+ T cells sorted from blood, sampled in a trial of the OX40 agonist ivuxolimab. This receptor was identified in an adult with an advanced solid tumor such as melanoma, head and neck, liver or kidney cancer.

CDR3 DNA: TGCGCCAGCAGCCGAACTAGCGGGAGGGCCCTCGGGGAGCAGTACTTC. Residues: CASSRTSGRALGEQYF. This chain uses TRBV5-1 with TRBJ2-7, with TRBD2 matching 13 bases. After removal of 4 bases from V and 7 bases from J, the junction contained 11 bases not matched to a gene. The germline gives CDR1 SGHRS, CDR2 YFSETQ. The CDR3 covers 16 residues.